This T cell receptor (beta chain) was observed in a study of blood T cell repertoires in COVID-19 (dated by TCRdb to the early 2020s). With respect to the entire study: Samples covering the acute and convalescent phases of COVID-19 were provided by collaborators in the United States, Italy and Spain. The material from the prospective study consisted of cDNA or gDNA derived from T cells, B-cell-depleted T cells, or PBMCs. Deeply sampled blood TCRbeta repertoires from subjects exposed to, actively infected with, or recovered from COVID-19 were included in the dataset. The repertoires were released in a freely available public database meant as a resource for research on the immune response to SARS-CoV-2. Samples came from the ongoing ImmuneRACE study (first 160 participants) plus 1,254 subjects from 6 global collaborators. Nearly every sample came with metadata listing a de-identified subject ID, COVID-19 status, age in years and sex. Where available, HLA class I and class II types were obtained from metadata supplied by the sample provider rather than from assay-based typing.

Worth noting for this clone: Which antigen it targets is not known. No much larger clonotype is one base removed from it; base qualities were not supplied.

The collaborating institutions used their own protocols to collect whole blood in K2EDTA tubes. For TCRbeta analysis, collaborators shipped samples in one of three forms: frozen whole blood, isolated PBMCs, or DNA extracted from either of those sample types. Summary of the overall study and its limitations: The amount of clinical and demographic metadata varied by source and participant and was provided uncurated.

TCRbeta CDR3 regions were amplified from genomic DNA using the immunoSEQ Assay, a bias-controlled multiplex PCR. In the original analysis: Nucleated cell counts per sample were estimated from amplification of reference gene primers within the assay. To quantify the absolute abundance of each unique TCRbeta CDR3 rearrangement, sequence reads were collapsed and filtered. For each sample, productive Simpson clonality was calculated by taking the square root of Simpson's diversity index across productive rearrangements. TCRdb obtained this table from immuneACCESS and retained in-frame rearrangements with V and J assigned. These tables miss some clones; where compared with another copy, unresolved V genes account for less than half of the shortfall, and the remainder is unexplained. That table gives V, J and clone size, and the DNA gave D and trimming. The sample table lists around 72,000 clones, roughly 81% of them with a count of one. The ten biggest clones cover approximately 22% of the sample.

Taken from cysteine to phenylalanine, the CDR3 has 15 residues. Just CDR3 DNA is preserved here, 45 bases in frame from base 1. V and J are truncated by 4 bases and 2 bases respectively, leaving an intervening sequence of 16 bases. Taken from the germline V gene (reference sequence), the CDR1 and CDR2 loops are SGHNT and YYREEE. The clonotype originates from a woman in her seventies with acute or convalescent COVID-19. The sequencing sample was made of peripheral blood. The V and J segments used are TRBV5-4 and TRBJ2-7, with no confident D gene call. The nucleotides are TGTGCCAGCAGCCCCTTGGCAGGTAGTCCCTACGAGCAGTACTTC. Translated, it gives CASSPLAGSPYEQYF.